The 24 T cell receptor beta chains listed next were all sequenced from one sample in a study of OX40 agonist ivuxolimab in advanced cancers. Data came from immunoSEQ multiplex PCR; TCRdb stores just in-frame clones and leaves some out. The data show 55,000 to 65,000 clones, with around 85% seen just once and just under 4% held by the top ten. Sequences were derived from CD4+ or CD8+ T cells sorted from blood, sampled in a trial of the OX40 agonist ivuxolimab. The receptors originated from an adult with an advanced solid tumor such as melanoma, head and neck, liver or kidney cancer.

The CDR3 nucleotides read TGTGCCAGCAGCCCCGCCCCGGGACAGGGGGCGGTCATTCAGTACTTC. This translates into CASSPAPGQGAVIQYF. The rearrangement uses TRBV5-6 and TRBJ2-4; 12 nucleotides line up with TRBD1. CDR3 length: 16 amino acids. V dropped 4 bases and J dropped 9; count of bases not matched to a gene: 11. The germline V gene encodes CDR1 SGHDT and CDR2 YYEEEE.

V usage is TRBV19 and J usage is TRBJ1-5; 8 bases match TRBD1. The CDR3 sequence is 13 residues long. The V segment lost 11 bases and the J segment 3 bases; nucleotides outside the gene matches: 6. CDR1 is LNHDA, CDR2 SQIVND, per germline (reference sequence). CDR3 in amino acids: CAAGQGVNQPQHF. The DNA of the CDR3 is TGTGCCGCCGGACAGGGCGTCAATCAGCCCCAGCATTTT.

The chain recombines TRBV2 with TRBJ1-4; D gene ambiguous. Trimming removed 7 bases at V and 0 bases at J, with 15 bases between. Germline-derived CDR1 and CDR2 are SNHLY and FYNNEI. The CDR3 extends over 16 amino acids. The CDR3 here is CASTDGVVTTNEKLFF. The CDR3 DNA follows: TGTGCCAGCACCGACGGGGTGGTGACAACTAATGAAAAACTGTTTTTT.

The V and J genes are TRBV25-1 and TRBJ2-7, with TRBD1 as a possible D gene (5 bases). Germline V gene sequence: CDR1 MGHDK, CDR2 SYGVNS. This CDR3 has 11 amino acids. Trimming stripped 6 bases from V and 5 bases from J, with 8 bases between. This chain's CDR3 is CASSQGHEQYF. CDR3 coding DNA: TGTGCCAGCAGCCAGGGCCACGAGCAGTACTTC.

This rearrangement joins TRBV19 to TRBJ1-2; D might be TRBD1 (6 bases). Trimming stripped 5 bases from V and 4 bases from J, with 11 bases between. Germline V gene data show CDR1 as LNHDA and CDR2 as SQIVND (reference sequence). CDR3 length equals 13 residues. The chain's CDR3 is CASSRQGIYGYTF. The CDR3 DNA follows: TGTGCCAGTAGTCGCCAGGGGATCTATGGCTACACCTTC.

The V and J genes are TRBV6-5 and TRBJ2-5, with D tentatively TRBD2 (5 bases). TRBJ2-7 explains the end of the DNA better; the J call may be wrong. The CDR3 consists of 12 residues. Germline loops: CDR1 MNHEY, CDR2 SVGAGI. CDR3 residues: CASRAVSYEQYF. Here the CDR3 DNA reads TGTGCCAGCCGAGCGGTCTCCTACGAGCAGTACTTC.

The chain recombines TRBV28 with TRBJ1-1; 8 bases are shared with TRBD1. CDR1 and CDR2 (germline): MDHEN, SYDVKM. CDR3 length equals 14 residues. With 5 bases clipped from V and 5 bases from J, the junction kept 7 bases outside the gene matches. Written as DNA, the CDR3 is TGTGCCAGCAGTCGACAGGGGCCGCGGACTGAAGCTTTCTTT. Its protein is CASSRQGPRTEAFF.

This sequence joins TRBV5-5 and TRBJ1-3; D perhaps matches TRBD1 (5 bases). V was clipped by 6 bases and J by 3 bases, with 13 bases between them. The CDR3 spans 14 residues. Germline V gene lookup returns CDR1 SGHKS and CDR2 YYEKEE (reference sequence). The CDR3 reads CASTPWGFGNTIYF. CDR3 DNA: TGTGCCAGCACGCCGTGGGGGTTTGGAAACACCATATATTTT.

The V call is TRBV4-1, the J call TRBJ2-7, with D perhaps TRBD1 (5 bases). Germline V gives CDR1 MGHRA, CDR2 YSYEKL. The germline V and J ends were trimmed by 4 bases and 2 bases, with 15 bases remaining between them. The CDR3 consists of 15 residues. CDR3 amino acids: CASSLLQAGTYEQYF. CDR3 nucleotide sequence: TGCGCCAGCAGCCTCCTTCAGGCAGGGACCTACGAGCAGTACTTC.

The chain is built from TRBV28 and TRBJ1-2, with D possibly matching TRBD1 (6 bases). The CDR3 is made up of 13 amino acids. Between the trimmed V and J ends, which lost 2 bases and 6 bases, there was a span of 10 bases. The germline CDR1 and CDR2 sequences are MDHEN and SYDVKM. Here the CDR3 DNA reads TGTGCCAGCAGTTTAAACAGGGCGGATGGCTACACCTTC. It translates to CASSLNRADGYTF.

CDR3: CASSIRDSSYEQYF. The CDR3 DNA sequence: TGTGCCAGTAGTATCCGGGACAGCTCCTACGAGCAGTACTTC. V usage is TRBV19 and J usage is TRBJ2-7, with 7 nucleotides matching TRBD1. The V segment lost 3 bases and the J segment 0 bases; nucleotides outside the gene matches: 2. CDR1 is LNHDA and CDR2 is SQIVND in the germline V gene (reference sequence). The CDR3 consists of 14 residues.

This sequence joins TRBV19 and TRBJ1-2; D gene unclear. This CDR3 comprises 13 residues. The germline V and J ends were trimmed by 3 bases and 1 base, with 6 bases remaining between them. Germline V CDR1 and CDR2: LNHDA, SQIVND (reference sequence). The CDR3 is CASSIMGNYGYTF. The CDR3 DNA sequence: TGTGCCAGTAGTATCATGGGTAACTATGGCTACACCTTC.

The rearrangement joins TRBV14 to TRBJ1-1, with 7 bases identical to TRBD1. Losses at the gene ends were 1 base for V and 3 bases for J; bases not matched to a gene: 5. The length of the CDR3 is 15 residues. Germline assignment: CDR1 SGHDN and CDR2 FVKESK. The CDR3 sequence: CASSQAWQGDTEAFF. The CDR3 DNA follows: TGTGCCAGCAGCCAAGCATGGCAGGGGGACACTGAAGCTTTCTTT.

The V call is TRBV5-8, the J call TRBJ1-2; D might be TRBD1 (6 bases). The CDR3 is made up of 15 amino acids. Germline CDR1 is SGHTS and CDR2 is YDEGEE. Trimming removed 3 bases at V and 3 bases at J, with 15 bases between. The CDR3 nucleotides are TGTGCCAGCAGCTCGACTCGGGGGCGAGACTATGGCTACACCTTC. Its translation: CASSSTRGRDYGYTF.

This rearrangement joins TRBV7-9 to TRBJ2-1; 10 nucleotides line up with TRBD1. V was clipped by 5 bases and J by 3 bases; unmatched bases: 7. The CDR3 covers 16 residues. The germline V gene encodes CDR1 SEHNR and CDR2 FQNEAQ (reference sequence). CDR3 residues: CASSPRQGASYNEQFF. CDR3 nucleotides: TGTGCCAGCAGCCCTAGACAGGGGGCGAGCTACAATGAGCAGTTCTTC.

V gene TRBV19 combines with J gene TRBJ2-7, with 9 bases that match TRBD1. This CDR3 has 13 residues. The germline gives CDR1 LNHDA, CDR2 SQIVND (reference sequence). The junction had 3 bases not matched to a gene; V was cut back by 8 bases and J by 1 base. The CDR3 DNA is TGTGCCAGTCTGGGACAGGGTTCCTACGAGCAGTACTTC. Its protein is CASLGQGSYEQYF.

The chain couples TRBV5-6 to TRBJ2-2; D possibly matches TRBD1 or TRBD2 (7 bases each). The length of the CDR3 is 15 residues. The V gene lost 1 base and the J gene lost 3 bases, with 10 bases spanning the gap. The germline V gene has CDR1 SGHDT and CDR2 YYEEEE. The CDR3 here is CASSLQGGYTGELFF. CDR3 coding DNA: TGTGCCAGCAGCTTGCAGGGGGGGTACACCGGGGAGCTGTTTTTT.

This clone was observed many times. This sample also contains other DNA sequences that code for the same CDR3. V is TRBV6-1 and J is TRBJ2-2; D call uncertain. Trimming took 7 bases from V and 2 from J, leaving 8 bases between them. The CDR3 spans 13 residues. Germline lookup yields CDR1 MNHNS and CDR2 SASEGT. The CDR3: CASKAINTGELFF. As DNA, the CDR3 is TGTGCCAGCAAAGCCATCAACACCGGGGAGCTGTTTTTT.

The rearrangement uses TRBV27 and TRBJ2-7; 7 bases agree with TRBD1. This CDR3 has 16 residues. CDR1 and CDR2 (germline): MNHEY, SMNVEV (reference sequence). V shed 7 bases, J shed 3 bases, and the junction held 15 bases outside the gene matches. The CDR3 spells CASKDRAAGDLYEQYF. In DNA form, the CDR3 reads TGTGCCAGCAAAGACAGGGCGGCTGGGGATCTCTACGAGCAGTACTTC.

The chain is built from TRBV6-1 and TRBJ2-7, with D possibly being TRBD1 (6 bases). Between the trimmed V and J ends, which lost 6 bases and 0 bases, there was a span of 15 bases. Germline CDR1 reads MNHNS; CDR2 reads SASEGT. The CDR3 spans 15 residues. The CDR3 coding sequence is TGTGCCAGCAGGATGGACAGAAAGAGCTCCTACGAGCAGTACTTC. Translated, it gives CASRMDRKSSYEQYF.

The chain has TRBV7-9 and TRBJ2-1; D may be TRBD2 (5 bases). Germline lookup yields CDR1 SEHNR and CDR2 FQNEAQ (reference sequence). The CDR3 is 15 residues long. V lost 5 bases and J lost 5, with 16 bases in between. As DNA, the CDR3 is TGTGCCAGCAGCGCCCGAGGGCCCAGAGACAATGAGCAGTTCTTC. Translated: CASSARGPRDNEQFF.

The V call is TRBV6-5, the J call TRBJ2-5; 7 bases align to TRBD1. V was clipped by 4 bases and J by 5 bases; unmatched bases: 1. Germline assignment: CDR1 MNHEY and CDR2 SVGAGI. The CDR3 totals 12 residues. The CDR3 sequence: CASSSDRETQYF. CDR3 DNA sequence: TGTGCCAGCAGTTCGGACAGGGAGACCCAGTACTTC.

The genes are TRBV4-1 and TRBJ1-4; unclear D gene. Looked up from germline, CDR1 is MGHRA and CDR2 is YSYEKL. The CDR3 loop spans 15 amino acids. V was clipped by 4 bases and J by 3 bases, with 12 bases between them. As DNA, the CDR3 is TGCGCCAGCAGCCTTTCGGAAGTACCTAATGAAAAACTGTTTTTT. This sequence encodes CASSLSEVPNEKLFF.

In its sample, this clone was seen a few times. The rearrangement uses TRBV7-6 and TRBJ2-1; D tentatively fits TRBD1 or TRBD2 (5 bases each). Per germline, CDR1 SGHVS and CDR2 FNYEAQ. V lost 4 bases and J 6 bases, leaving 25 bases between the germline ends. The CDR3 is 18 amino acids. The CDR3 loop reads CASSSWAPRGVSPNEQFF. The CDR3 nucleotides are TGTGCCAGCAGCTCTTGGGCCCCGCGAGGGGTATCTCCCAATGAGCAGTTCTTC. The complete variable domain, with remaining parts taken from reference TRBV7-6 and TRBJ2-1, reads GAGVSQSPRYKVTKRGQDVALRCDPISGHVSLYWYRQALGQGPEFLTYFNYEAQQDKSGLPNDRFSAERPEGSISTLTIQRTEQRDSAMYRCASSSWAPRGVSPNEQFFGPGTRLTVL.